Included here is one TCR beta chain sequence, with context. As handled by the study authors: Estimates of nucleated cell counts were drawn from the amplification of reference gene primers. Clones were read by immunoSEQ multiplex PCR, and TCRdb kept only the in-frame ones, dropping some. The DNA was the basis for D and trimming; V, J and clone size are from that table. The table includes over 200,000 clones, 90% detected once. The CDR3 runs to 15 residues. V gave up 3 bases and J gave up 2 bases; unmatched junction bases: 4. CDR1 and CDR2 (germline): MDHEN, SYDVKM. Participants spanned ages about 18 to 89 years and resided in roughly 22 US areas. Individuals in the exposed group had encountered a COVID-19 case within 2 weeks preceding study entry. These data originate in a study of blood T cell repertoires in COVID-19. Across the whole study: Whether acute or convalescent, the COVID-19 samples came from the United States, Italy and Spain.

The TCR was taken from a man aged 30 to 39 who had been exposed to COVID-19. Sequencing input: PBMCs or T cells enriched from blood (not recorded which). This chain uses TRBV28 with TRBJ1-5, with 7 positions matching TRBD1. The CDR3 sequence is CASSLTGLGNQPQHF. Written as DNA, the CDR3 is TGTGCCAGCAGTTTGACAGGGTTAGGCAATCAGCCCCAGCATTTT.